This is a list of T cell receptor beta chains from one sample in a study of blood T cell repertoires in COVID-19. The method was immunoSEQ multiplex PCR; TCRdb's version includes in-frame clones alone and lacks a portion of them. The top ten hold around 0.97% of the sample, which has some 310,000 clones, almost 90% seen once. The sequencing sample was made of peripheral blood. Source of these receptors: a middle-aged woman with COVID-19, enrolled during active disease. Both conserved end residues are part of each CDR3. The D gene is left open where the match is weak. For some rows the clone size is stated as once, few or many, or as a class when expanded; others skip it.

clone_size: NA
v_call: TRBV6-4
d_call: NA
j_call: TRBJ1-4
cdr3_aa: CASSPDRSPGKLFF
cdr3_nt: TGTGCCAGCAGTCCGGACCGGTCGCCGGGGAAACTGTTTTTT

clone_size: few
v_call: TRBV6-2/TRBV6-3
d_call: TRBD1
j_call: TRBJ1-1
cdr3_aa: CASSYSTGEGTEAFF
cdr3_nt: TGTGCCAGCAGTTACTCGACAGGGGAGGGCACTGAAGCTTTCTTT

clone_size: NA
v_call: TRBV7-8
d_call: NA
j_call: TRBJ1-1
cdr3_aa: CASSEGLNTEAFF
cdr3_nt: TGTGCCAGCAGTGAGGGCTTGAACACTGAAGCTTTCTTT

clone_size: NA
v_call: TRBV28
d_call: NA
j_call: TRBJ1-5
cdr3_aa: CASRGGRRNQPQHF
cdr3_nt: TGTGCCAGCAGGGGAGGACGACGCAATCAGCCCCAGCATTTT

clone_size: NA
v_call: TRBV27
d_call: NA
j_call: TRBJ2-5
cdr3_aa: CASSAGRGETQYF
cdr3_nt: TGTGCCAGCAGTGCGGGACGAGGGGAGACCCAGTACTTC

clone_size: NA
v_call: TRBV10-3
d_call: TRBD1
j_call: TRBJ1-2
cdr3_aa: CANKGQGGGYTF
cdr3_nt: TGTGCCAACAAAGGACAGGGAGGTGGCTACACCTTC

clone_size: NA
v_call: TRBV5-8
d_call: TRBD2
j_call: TRBJ2-7
cdr3_aa: CASSLLAGGPDEQYF
cdr3_nt: TGTGCCAGCAGCCTCCTGGCGGGAGGGCCCGACGAGCAGTACTTC

clone_size: NA
v_call: TRBV7-2
d_call: NA
j_call: TRBJ1-1
cdr3_aa: CATKTAMNTEAFF
cdr3_nt: TGTGCCACCAAGACAGCCATGAACACTGAAGCTTTCTTT

clone_size: NA
v_call: TRBV7-2
d_call: TRBD2
j_call: TRBJ2-1
cdr3_aa: CASSPGLAYNEQFF
cdr3_nt: TGTGCCAGCAGCCCCGGACTAGCTTACAATGAGCAGTTCTTC

clone_size: NA
v_call: TRBV19
d_call: NA
j_call: TRBJ2-2
cdr3_aa: CASSMQVPGGTGELFF
cdr3_nt: TGTGCCAGTAGTATGCAGGTCCCTGGTGGCACCGGGGAGCTGTTTTTT

clone_size: NA
v_call: TRBV25-1
d_call: NA
j_call: TRBJ1-4
cdr3_aa: CASSLKQGKLFF
cdr3_nt: TGTGCCAGCAGTCTCAAACAGGGCAAACTGTTTTTT

clone_size: NA
v_call: TRBV7-3
d_call: TRBD1
j_call: TRBJ2-1
cdr3_aa: CASSVRQGTMVNEQFF
cdr3_nt: TGTGCCAGCAGCGTCCGACAGGGGACAATGGTCAATGAGCAGTTCTTC